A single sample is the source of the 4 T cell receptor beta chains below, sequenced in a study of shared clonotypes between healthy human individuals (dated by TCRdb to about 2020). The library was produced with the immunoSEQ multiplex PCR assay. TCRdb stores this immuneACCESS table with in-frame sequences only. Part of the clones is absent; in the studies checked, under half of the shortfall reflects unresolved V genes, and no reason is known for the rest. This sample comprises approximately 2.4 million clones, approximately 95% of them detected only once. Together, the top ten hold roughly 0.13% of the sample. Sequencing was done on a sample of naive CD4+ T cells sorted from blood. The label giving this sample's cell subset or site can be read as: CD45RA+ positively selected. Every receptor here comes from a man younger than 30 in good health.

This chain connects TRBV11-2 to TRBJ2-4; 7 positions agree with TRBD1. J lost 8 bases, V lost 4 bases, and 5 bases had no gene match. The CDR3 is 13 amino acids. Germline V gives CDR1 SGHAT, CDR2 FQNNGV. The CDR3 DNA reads TGTGCCAGCAGCTCGGACAGGTCGGACATTCAGTACTTC. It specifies CASSSDRSDIQYF.

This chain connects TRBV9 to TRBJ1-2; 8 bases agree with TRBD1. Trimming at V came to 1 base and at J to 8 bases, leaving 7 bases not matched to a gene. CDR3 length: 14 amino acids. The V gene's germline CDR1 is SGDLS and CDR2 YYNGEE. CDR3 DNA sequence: TGTGCCAGCAGCGTACAGGGGGCTTCGGGAGGCTACACCTTC. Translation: CASSVQGASGGYTF.

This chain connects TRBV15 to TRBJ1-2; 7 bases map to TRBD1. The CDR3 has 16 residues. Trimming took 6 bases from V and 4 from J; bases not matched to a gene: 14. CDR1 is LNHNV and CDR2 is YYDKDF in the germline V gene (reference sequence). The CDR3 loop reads CATRTSATGFAYGYTF. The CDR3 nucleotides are TGTGCCACCAGAACTAGTGCGACAGGGTTCGCCTATGGCTACACCTTC. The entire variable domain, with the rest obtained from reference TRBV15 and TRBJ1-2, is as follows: DAMVIQNPRYQVTQFGKPVTLSCSQTLNHNVMYWYQQKSSQAPKLLFHYYDKDFNNEADTPDNFQSRRPNTSFCFLDIRSPGLGDTAMYLCATRTSATGFAYGYTFGSGTRLTVV.

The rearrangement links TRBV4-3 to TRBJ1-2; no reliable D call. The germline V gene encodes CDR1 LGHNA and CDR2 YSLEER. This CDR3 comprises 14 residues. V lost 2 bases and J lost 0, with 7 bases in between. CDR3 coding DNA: TGCGCCAGCAGCCAAAACAGAGCTAACTATGGCTACACCTTC. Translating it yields CASSQNRANYGYTF.